This TCR beta chain was obtained from a study of monozygotic twins with inflammatory bowel disease (dated by TCRdb to between 2018 and 2020). Study-wide context: A total of some 30 monozygotic twin pairs were included in the full study, comprising nine German pairs (four IBD-concordant, five IBD-discordant) and 19 IBD-discordant Danish pairs. Disease-associated traits were sought mainly through comparisons between IBD patients and their genetically identical healthy co-twins within discordant pairs. Each individual had, on average, about 151 000 unique TCRalpha sequences and 181 000 unique TCRbeta sequences available for analysis.

CDR1 and CDR2 are read off the germline V gene as SGHTA and FQGNSA. From its cysteine to its phenylalanine, the CDR3 spans 17 amino acids. A DNA sequence was not provided. From each donor, an approximately 2.5 ml peripheral blood sample was drawn into PAXgene tubes and stored at -80 degrees C. Without T cell sorting, total RNA was isolated from whole blood using the PAXgene blood miRNA kit on an automated QIAcube. Peripheral blood from monozygotic twin pairs concordant or discordant for inflammatory bowel disease was subjected to deep TCRalpha and TCRbeta repertoire profiling with unique molecular barcoding. For every twin pair, smoking habits were documented, and each individual was categorised as a current, former or never smoker. The study at large found these results: Compared with healthy twins, IBD patients had fewer clonotypes in common with other individuals, a difference most pronounced in patients showing signs of disease activity. No single strong signal or clonotype linked to IBD turned up in the results, so the idea that one exists was not supported. The analysis was unable to tell apart different T cell subtypes. Because patients were on differing immunosuppressive treatments, the repertoires may have picked up extra background noise and inter-individual variability. No difference in repertoire similarity was observed between concordant and discordant twins, possibly owing to limited statistical power. A decrease in TCRbeta repertoire diversity, as measured by inverse Simpson index, was observed in IBD patients compared with their healthy co-twins.

A word on this clonotype: Its target antigen remains unknown.

Receptors were amplified or captured by 5' RACE. Each TCR library was prepared from roughly 3.5 ug of total RNA. For each sample, cDNA was synthesized in eight separate reactions using SMARTScribe reverse transcriptase. During cDNA synthesis, unique molecular identifiers containing a 6-nucleotide sample barcode were introduced by template switching. Two nested PCRs of approximately 16 and 10 cycles amplified the TCRalpha and TCRbeta cDNA, and bead purification followed each PCR. Before amplification, the cDNA was treated with uracil DNA-glycosylase and purified using the QIAquick PCR purification kit. The second PCR was the step at which Illumina TruSeq-compatible adapters and sample-specific barcodes were added. TapeStation and Qubit were used to check library quality and concentration, and 4 to 6.5 ng of each library went into the pool. The pooled libraries were sequenced with 2 x 100 bp reads and custom sequencing primers on an Illumina HiSeq2500 single-index Rapid Run. As for the authors' bioinformatics: MiGEC version 1.2.6 was used for UMI-based consensus assembly, which corrected PCR and sequencing errors. MiXCR version 2.1.1 handled V(D)J alignment, clonotype assembly and CDR3 extraction. To normalise gene usage, clonotype sharing and MAIT/NKT TCR abundance, the analysis used the top 1000, 10 000 and 20 000 clonotypes per sample. Diversity was computed as the inverse Simpson index with the vegan R package after downsampling to 27 000 UMIs. Statistical testing used paired Mann-Whitney U tests on the discordant twin pairs and applied Benjamini-Hochberg correction for multiple testing. TCRdb reprocessed the reads and lists each CDR3 protein sequence as a single entry, with no DNA. V and J calls and clone size were set by TCRdb, not the authors. The sample's own table lists under 200,000 distinct CDR3 sequences. Around 2.8% of the sample is taken by the ten largest.

The chain links TRBV7-2 with TRBJ2-5; TCRdb selects TRBD2, and the lack of DNA leaves this call unchecked. Sequenced input: blood. This TCR was recovered from a human donor with ulcerative colitis or Crohn's disease, or a healthy co-twin of an affected twin (not recorded which). The CDR3 in this case is CASSLQPGLAGEETQYF.